The 26 T cell receptor beta chains below were found in one sample sequenced in a study of blood T cells in healthy people across ages. Then a second PCR, running about 6 to 11 cycles, was carried out with a sample-barcoded 5' primer and a J-beta primer mix. Using its own MiXCR run on the 5' RACE reads, TCRdb lists one record per CDR3 protein. Of about 780,000 distinct CDR3 sequences listed, 35% to 50% are singletons. Sequenced sample: blood. All receptors come from a man older than 75 in good health.

This clonotype was seen a handful of times. CDR3 sequence (DNA): TGTGCCAGCAGCCCGGGACAGACTAATTCACCCCTCCACTTT. Translated, it gives CASSPGQTNSPLHF. The chain couples TRBV28 to TRBJ1-6; 7 bases are shared with TRBD1. This CDR3 is 14 amino acids long. The V gene's germline CDR1 is MDHEN and CDR2 SYDVKM. V gave up 6 bases and J gave up 6 bases; unmatched junction bases: 5.

This clonotype was observed a handful of times. V gene TRBV20-1 combines with J gene TRBJ2-1; D is possibly TRBD1 or TRBD2 (6 bases each). Trimming removed 5 bases from V and 1 base from J, with 15 bases in between. The CDR3 covers 15 residues. CDR1 DFQATT and CDR2 SNEGSKA come from the germline V gene (reference sequence). This CDR3 is CSASRLGGSYNEQFF. The CDR3 region has the DNA TGCAGTGCTTCCAGACTAGGGGGTTCCTACAATGAGCAGTTCTTC.

This clonotype occurred a few times. This chain connects TRBV6-6 to TRBJ2-1; D ambiguous. CDR1 is MNHNY, CDR2 SVGAGI, per germline (reference sequence). Trimming stripped 5 bases from V and 2 bases from J, with 7 bases between. The CDR3 totals 13 residues. CDR3 bases: TGTGCCAGCAGTCCTCAAGCCTACAATGAGCAGTTCTTC. Its translation: CASSPQAYNEQFF.

The sample holds a few counts of this clonotype. The chain employs TRBV5-1 and TRBJ2-1; TRBD2 aligns across 12 bases. Trimming removed 0 bases from V and 2 bases from J; junction bases left unmatched: 15. Germline V CDR1 and CDR2: SGHRS, YFSETQ. The CDR3 runs to 21 residues. CDR3 sequence (DNA): TGCGCCAGCAGCTTGGATGGATTAGGTTGGACTAGCGGGATTGCCTACAATGAGCAGTTCTTC. Its translation is CASSLDGLGWTSGIAYNEQFF.

This clonotype was counted many times. The chain employs TRBV24-1 and TRBJ2-1; D might be TRBD1 or TRBD2, each matching 5 bases. The V end was cut by 7 bases, the J end by 12 bases, with 15 bases between. Per the germline V gene, CDR1 is KGHDR and CDR2 is SFDVKD. The CDR3 runs to 12 residues. Written as DNA, the CDR3 is TGTGCCACCAGGGGACCTCACGAGGGGCAGTTCTTC. Protein sequence: CATRGPHEGQFF.

This clonotype was picked up many times. The chain carries TRBV29-1 and TRBJ1-1; 7 bases fit TRBD1. Germline assignment: CDR1 SQVTM and CDR2 ANQGSEA. The CDR3 has 13 residues. Germline trimming cut 7 bases from V and 5 bases from J; bases unmatched to any gene: 10. As DNA, the CDR3 is TGCAGCGCCAACAGGGGTGAGGGGACTGAAGCTTTCTTT. Residues: CSANRGEGTEAFF.

This clonotype has a handful of counts. CDR3: CASSLDGGGNQPQHF. CDR3 in DNA: TGTGCCAGCAGCTTAGACGGAGGGGGAAATCAGCCCCAGCATTTT. The chain employs TRBV7-9 and TRBJ1-5; maybe TRBD1 (6 bases). Trimming stripped 1 base from V and 4 bases from J, with 11 bases between. CDR1 is SEHNR and CDR2 is FQNEAQ in the germline V gene (reference sequence). CDR3 length: 15 residues.

This clonotype was seen a handful of times. The chain couples TRBV28 to TRBJ2-1; D may be TRBD1 or TRBD2 (5 bases each). CDR1 is MDHEN and CDR2 is SYDVKM in the germline V gene. Trimming removed 6 bases at V and 0 bases at J, with 15 bases between. This CDR3 has 16 residues. CDR3 protein: CASRSDGASSYNEQFF. CDR3 sequence (DNA): TGTGCCAGCAGATCCGACGGGGCGAGCTCCTACAATGAGCAGTTCTTC.

V and J are TRBV27 and TRBJ2-5; maybe TRBD2 (6 bases). The CDR3 runs 18 residues. V lost 3 bases to trimming and J lost 11 bases, with 31 bases between them. Per germline, CDR1 MNHEY and CDR2 SMNVEV (reference sequence). CDR3 nucleotide sequence: TGTGCCAGCAGTTTTCGTTACGGAGGGGATGGTAGTTGGAATGAGCAGTACTTC. This translates into CASSFRYGGDGSWNEQYF.

This clonotype was picked up many times. This chain connects TRBV20-1 to TRBJ1-1; D not certain. Trimming removed 7 bases from V and 0 bases from J, with 3 bases in between. The germline V gene has CDR1 DFQATT and CDR2 SNEGSKA (reference sequence). CDR3 length: 10 residues. The CDR3 DNA follows: TGCAGTGACCTGAACACTGAAGCTTTCTTT. Its translation: CSDLNTEAFF.

The rearrangement links TRBV12-3 or TRBV12-4 to TRBJ2-7; 8 bases are shared with TRBD2. V trimming: 5 bases; J trimming: 6 bases; junction bases outside the gene matches: 6. The CDR3 consists of 13 residues. The CDR3 reads CASSPGTRGEQYF. CDR3 nucleotides: TGTGCCAGCAGTCCCGGGACTAGAGGCGAGCAGTACTTC.

The J gene is TRBJ1-5, the V gene TRBV12-3 or TRBV12-4; 7 bases map to TRBD1. V lost 1 base to trimming and J lost 7 bases; unmatched junction nucleotides: 13. The CDR3 length is 17 residues. The CDR3 coding sequence is TGTGCCAGCAGTTTAGTGTCGAGACAGGGCTCTTTCCAGCCCCAGCATTTT. Residues: CASSLVSRQGSFQPQHF.

In the case of this clonotype: Compared with germline, one end of the junction differs, possibly owing to a read error. The chain employs TRBV7-9 and TRBJ1-2, with D uncertain. Per the germline V gene, CDR1 is SEHNR and CDR2 is FQNEAQ (reference sequence). The CDR3 is 15 amino acids. Here the CDR3 DNA reads TGTGCCAGCAGCTTAGGACCAACAACTAACTATGGCTGCACCTTC. It is translated as CASSLGPTTNYGCTF.

This chain uses TRBV5-1 with TRBJ1-4; D uncertain. This CDR3 is built from 12 residues. CDR1 SGHRS and CDR2 YFSETQ come from the germline V gene. Trimming shortened V by 4 bases and J by 4 bases, and 5 bases separated the two germline ends. The CDR3 spells CASSPNNEKLFF. The CDR3 nucleotides read TGCGCCAGCAGCCCAAATAATGAAAAACTGTTTTTT.

The V gene is TRBV7-9, the J gene TRBJ2-3; 7 bases agree with TRBD2. CDR1 is SEHNR, CDR2 FQNEAQ, per germline (reference sequence). The V gene end was trimmed by 2 bases and the J gene end by 6 bases; junction bases not matched to a gene: 5. There are 14 residues in the CDR3. The CDR3, as DNA: TGTGCCAGCAGCTTAAAGCGGGGTTGGGATACGCAGTATTTT. Protein product: CASSLKRGWDTQYF.

V gene TRBV20-1 combines with J gene TRBJ2-5; the D is unclear. Germline V gene lookup returns CDR1 DFQATT and CDR2 SNEGSKA (reference sequence). Deletions cut 6 bases from V and 5 bases from J, with 10 bases between. CDR3 length: 11 residues. CDR3 nucleotide sequence: TGCAGTGCCAGTTATAGGGAGACCCAGTACTTC. As protein: CSASYRETQYF.

Of note for this clonotype: One junction end does not reproduce the germline sequence, and a read error may be involved. The chain is built from TRBV12-3 or TRBV12-4 and TRBJ2-5; 11 nucleotides match TRBD1. This CDR3 contains 17 residues. DNA of the CDR3: TGTGCCGGCAGTCCAGGACAGGGGGCTCCTTCCACCTACGAGCTGTACTTC. Protein product: CAGSPGQGAPSTYELYF.

CDR3: CASSTRQGASGYTF. In DNA, the CDR3 is TGTGCCAGCAGCACGAGACAGGGGGCGAGCGGCTACACCTTC. The genes are TRBV7-2 and TRBJ1-2; TRBD1 aligns across 10 bases. Germline V lookup: CDR1 SGHTA, CDR2 FQGNSA. The CDR3 contains 14 residues. Losses at the gene ends were 5 bases for V and 8 bases for J; bases not matched to a gene: 8.

This chain connects TRBV3-1 to TRBJ1-1, with no clear D. The germline V and J ends were trimmed by 1 base and 3 bases, with 9 bases remaining between them. The CDR3 covers 14 residues. CDR1 is LGHDT, CDR2 YNNKEL, per germline (reference sequence). The chain's CDR3 is CASSQVSGDTEAFF. The CDR3 nucleotides read TGTGCCAGCAGCCAAGTTTCCGGGGACACTGAAGCTTTCTTT.

V is TRBV11-1 and J is TRBJ1-1; the D is unclear. The CDR3 consists of 15 residues. The V and J ends lost 1 base and 1 base respectively, with 10 bases between them. Germline assignment: CDR1 SGHAT and CDR2 FQDESV (reference sequence). CDR3 residues: CASSLGNSRNTEAFF. CDR3 DNA: TGTGCCAGCAGCTTAGGGAACAGCAGGAACACTGAAGCTTTCTTT.

Only a few counts were recorded for this clonotype. This rearrangement joins TRBV7-2 to TRBJ2-3, with 8 bases matching TRBD1. Germline CDR1 SGHTA, CDR2 FQGNSA. The length of the CDR3 is 15 residues. V shed 0 bases and J 4 bases; nucleotides not matched to a gene: 3. CDR3 DNA sequence: TGTGCCAGCAGCTTAGCAGTACAGGGGGCAGATACGCAGTATTTT. Translation gives CASSLAVQGADTQYF.

The CDR3 sequence is CASSLMLRLATGVQYF. The DNA of the CDR3 is TGTGCCAGCAGCTTAATGTTGCGGCTAGCGACGGGGGTCCAGTACTTC. The genes are TRBV7-2 and TRBJ2-5; D is perhaps TRBD2 (6 bases). This CDR3 is 16 amino acids long. The V gene's germline CDR1 is SGHTA and CDR2 FQGNSA. V lost 2 bases to trimming and J lost 10 bases, with 23 bases between them.

This clonotype occurred a few times. The chain combines TRBV10-3 with TRBJ2-7; weak D call: TRBD1 (6 bases). The CDR3 runs 14 residues. Germline V gives CDR1 ENHRY, CDR2 SYGVKD. Deletions cut 2 bases from V and 3 bases from J, with 11 bases between. CDR3: CAISETTGIYEQYF. The CDR3 bases are TGTGCCATCAGTGAGACAACAGGGATCTACGAGCAGTACTTC.

The chain couples TRBV28 to TRBJ2-7; 7 bases fit TRBD2. Germline V CDR1 and CDR2: MDHEN, SYDVKM. V lost 2 bases, J lost 7 bases, and 11 bases stayed unmatched. The CDR3 extends over 15 amino acids. CDR3 nucleotide sequence: TGTGCCAGCAGTTTACTAGCGGAGTCAATTAAAGAGCAGTACTTC. Amino acids: CASSLLAESIKEQYF.

The CDR3 loop reads CASSLEYWTGESPLHF. CDR3 bases: TGTGCCAGCAGCTTAGAGTATTGGACAGGGGAATCACCCCTCCACTTT. The rearrangement links TRBV7-9 to TRBJ1-6; 9 nucleotides agree with TRBD1. V lost 1 base and J lost 10; bases outside the gene matches: 8. Germline CDR1 and CDR2: SEHNR and FQNEAQ (reference sequence). This CDR3 spans 16 amino acids.

This clonotype was observed a few times. The J gene is TRBJ1-1, the V gene TRBV28, with TRBD1 identical over 8 bases. This CDR3 region has 16 residues. CDR1 is MDHEN, CDR2 SYDVKM, per germline. With V trimmed by 6 bases and J by 2 bases, 11 bases remained unmatched. The CDR3 DNA reads TGTGCCAGCAGCGGGGGACCGACAGGGGTCAACACTGAAGCTTTCTTT. Translation: CASSGGPTGVNTEAFF.